This TCR beta chain was profiled in a study of response to subunit inactivated influenza vaccine (dated by TCRdb to the late 2010s). Notes on the research overall: To follow how T cells responded to a trivalent subunit inactivated influenza vaccine, the researchers relied on deep quantitative profiling of the T cell receptor repertoire.

A remark on this clonotype: Its cognate antigen has yet to be identified. It has no much larger one-base neighbor in the sample; base qualities were not kept.

The CDR3, cysteine through phenylalanine, is 15 amino acids long. The retained sequence is limited to the CDR3, 45 bases, with the frame set at the first base. The V and J ends are trimmed by 1 base and 6 bases, leaving 12 bases between them. The protocol used for the library was RT-PCR. These reads were obtained on an Illumina HiSeq 2500. TCRdb reprocessing: public reads trimmed at Q25 with fastp, clones called with MiXCR, in-frame beta chains kept. CDR3 protein duplicates are merged, each entry listing the most common genes and DNA. This sample gives roughly 700,000 distinct CDR3 sequences in total; approximately 14% of them show up just once. The ten largest clones take up less than 9% of the sample. Study-wide conclusions, independent of this receptor: The authors suggested that each seasonal influenza vaccination may recruit only a limited number of new T cells.

This TCR came from a man aged 45-65 years who received an inactivated influenza vaccine. Donor details come from another sample of the same person, matched by shared clones. This specimen was PBMCs from blood, taken 14 to 15 days before vaccination. The chain links TRBV12-3 or TRBV12-4 with TRBJ2-2; there is no confident call for the D gene. The CDR3 in this case is CASSLVEAPAGELFF. The nucleotide sequence reads TGTGCCAGCAGTTTAGTCGAGGCCCCGGCCGGGGAGCTGTTTTTT.